A single sample gave rise to the 17 T cell receptor beta chains below, sequenced in a study of cytomegalovirus exposure and HLA in healthy donors. The PCR ran on 60 Vbeta and 13 Jbeta primers. This table comes from immunoSEQ multiplex PCR, and its TCRdb copy is limited to in-frame clones, with some not included. The data show hundreds of thousands of clones, approximately 80% seen once. Material: PBMCs. All receptors come from a male donor in good health and CMV-seronegative.

The V and J genes are TRBV2 and TRBJ2-1; D may be TRBD1 (5 bases). This CDR3 comprises 14 residues. Germline V gene data show CDR1 as SNHLY and CDR2 as FYNNEI. The germline V and J ends were trimmed by 4 bases and 8 bases, with 15 bases remaining between them. In DNA, the CDR3 is TGTGCCAGCAGTGGCGTTGAAGGGGATGATGAGCAGTTCTTC. Amino acids: CASSGVEGDDEQFF.

The chain employs TRBV7-9 and TRBJ2-7, with TRBD1 as a possible D gene (5 bases). Trimming stripped 6 bases from V and 5 bases from J, with 14 bases between. This CDR3 has 13 amino acids. Germline CDR1 reads SEHNR; CDR2 reads FQNEAQ (reference sequence). Here the CDR3 reads CASSPTGRNEQYF. The CDR3 nucleotides read TGTGCCAGCAGTCCAACAGGAAGAAACGAGCAGTACTTC. The complete variable domain, with remaining parts taken from reference TRBV7-9 and TRBJ2-7, reads DTGVSQNPRHKITKRGQNVTFRCDPISEHNRLYWYRQTLGQGPEFLTYFQNEAQLEKSRLLSDRFSAERPKGSFSTLEIQRTEQGDSAMYLCASSPTGRNEQYFGPGTRLTVT.

As DNA, the CDR3 is TGTGCCAGCAGCCCCGCGCACGCCTACGAGCAGTACTTC. This translates into CASSPAHAYEQYF. V gene TRBV5-4 combines with J gene TRBJ2-7; D not resolved. Between the trimmed V and J ends, which lost 4 bases and 2 bases, there was a span of 10 bases. Per germline, CDR1 SGHNT and CDR2 YYREEE (reference sequence). The CDR3 is 13 amino acids.

The chain combines TRBV6-1 with TRBJ2-5; 8 nucleotides agree with TRBD1. The better agreement between TRBJ2-7 and the DNA end casts doubt on the J call. This CDR3 is 15 amino acids long. Germline V lookup: CDR1 MNHNS, CDR2 SASEGT. CDR3 nucleotide sequence: TGTGCCAGCAATCTTGAGGACAGGGTAACCTACGAGCAGTACTTC. Translating gives CASNLEDRVTYEQYF.

The chain couples TRBV9 to TRBJ1-1; D not certain. CDR1 and CDR2 from the germline V gene are SGDLS and YYNGEE. The CDR3 contains 14 residues. The V and J ends lost 0 bases and 1 base respectively, with 7 bases between them. The chain's CDR3 is CASSVEGRNTEAFF. Written as DNA, the CDR3 is TGTGCCAGCAGCGTAGAAGGGAGGAACACTGAAGCTTTCTTT.

The J gene is TRBJ1-2, the V gene TRBV6-5; D is possibly TRBD1 (6 bases). Per the germline V gene, CDR1 is MNHEY and CDR2 is SVGAGI. V was shortened by 2 bases and J by 4 bases, with 11 bases between the two germline ends. The CDR3 spans 14 residues. The CDR3 reads CASSYRQDGYGYTF. For the CDR3, the DNA is TGTGCCAGCAGTTACCGACAGGACGGCTATGGCTACACCTTC.

The chain is built from TRBV10-1 and TRBJ1-1, with 8 bases identical to TRBD1. The CDR3 is made up of 16 amino acids. CDR1 WNHNN and CDR2 SYGVQD come from the germline V gene (reference sequence). The V gene end was trimmed by 1 base and the J gene end by 7 bases; junction bases not matched to a gene: 11. CDR3 protein: CASSEFRTGSPIEAFF. CDR3 DNA sequence: TGCGCCAGCAGTGAGTTCAGGACAGGGTCCCCAATTGAAGCTTTCTTT.

The rearrangement joins TRBV28 to TRBJ1-5; D gene unclear. Deletions cut 5 bases from V and 2 bases from J, with 7 bases between. Per the germline V gene, CDR1 is MDHEN and CDR2 is SYDVKM. The CDR3 totals 13 residues. The CDR3 region has the DNA TGTGCCAGCAGTCAGATTGGCAATCAGCCCCAGCATTTT. It encodes CASSQIGNQPQHF.

CDR3 sequence: CASTPQVRETTDTQYF. The CDR3 region has the DNA TGTGCCAGCACCCCGCAGGTGCGGGAGACCACAGATACGCAGTATTTT. The chain links TRBV16 to TRBJ2-3, with 7 bases matching TRBD2. Germline V gene lookup returns CDR1 KGHSY and CDR2 FQNENV. V lost 7 bases and J lost 2; bases outside the gene matches: 12. CDR3 length: 16 amino acids.

The rearrangement uses TRBV9 and TRBJ2-5, with 9 bases identical to TRBD2. CDR1 is SGDLS and CDR2 is YYNGEE in the germline V gene. The CDR3 contains 16 residues. With 2 bases clipped from V and 2 bases from J, the junction kept 7 bases outside the gene matches. The CDR3 here is CASSVDSGRSQETQYF. The DNA for the CDR3 is TGTGCCAGCAGCGTGGACAGCGGGAGGTCGCAAGAGACCCAGTACTTC.

The V and J genes are TRBV2 and TRBJ1-5; D perhaps matches TRBD1 (6 bases). CDR1 is SNHLY and CDR2 is FYNNEI in the germline V gene. The CDR3 runs 15 residues. Deletions cut 5 bases from V and 0 bases from J, with 11 bases between. CDR3 sequence reads: CASSKTGHSNQPQHF. The CDR3 coding sequence is TGTGCCAGCAGTAAGACAGGACATAGCAATCAGCCCCAGCATTTT.

This chain joins TRBV30 and TRBJ1-2; D is unclear. With 0 bases removed from V and 3 bases from J, the gap between germline ends came to 11 bases. Germline lookup yields CDR1 GTSNPN and CDR2 SVGIG (reference sequence). The CDR3 is 14 residues long. The CDR3 spells CAWSVLGSYYGYTF. The CDR3 region has the DNA TGTGCCTGGAGTGTACTGGGGAGTTACTATGGCTACACCTTC.

The chain links TRBV5-1 to TRBJ2-2; TRBD2 is a possible D gene (5 bases). There are 15 residues in the CDR3. Trimming stripped 3 bases from V and 4 bases from J, with 13 bases between. Germline CDR1 SGHRS, CDR2 YFSETQ. CDR3: CASSSTGEGTGELFF. In nucleotides, the CDR3 is TGCGCCAGCAGCTCGACGGGCGAGGGCACCGGGGAGCTGTTTTTT.

The V call is TRBV21-1, the J call TRBJ1-2. TRBV21-1 is assigned pseudogene status. CDR3 length equals 15 residues. In nucleotides, the CDR3 is TGTGCCAGCACCTACCATTATGGGGGGAACGGTGGCTACACCTTC. Protein product: CASTYHYGGNGGYTF.

Written as DNA, the CDR3 is TGTGCCAGCAGTTTCGATACTAGCGGACACACCGGGGAGCTGTTTTTT. This gives the protein CASSFDTSGHTGELFF. V and J are TRBV28 and TRBJ2-2; TRBD2 matches at 8 bases. The V segment lost 3 bases and the J segment 3 bases; nucleotides outside the gene matches: 6. The CDR3 extends over 16 amino acids. CDR1 MDHEN and CDR2 SYDVKM come from the germline V gene. Together with reference TRBV28 and TRBJ2-2, the CDR3 gives the full variable domain: DVKVTQSSRYLVKRTGEKVFLECVQDMDHENMFWYRQDPGLGLRLIYFSYDVKMKEKGDIPEGYSVSREKKERFSLILESASTNQTSMYLCASSFDTSGHTGELFFGEGSRLTVL.

V and J are TRBV19 and TRBJ2-3, with D possibly being TRBD2 (6 bases). This CDR3 spans 15 amino acids. In germline, CDR1 is LNHDA, CDR2 SQIVND (reference sequence). V was shortened by 4 bases and J by 7 bases, with 18 bases between the two germline ends. CDR3 in DNA: TGTGCCAGTAGTAAACTAGCTCCGTTGCAGAATACGCAGTATTTT. Protein product: CASSKLAPLQNTQYF.

The genes are TRBV10-2 and TRBJ2-7; 7 nucleotides match TRBD2. The V gene's germline CDR1 is WSHSY and CDR2 SAAADI. Germline trimming cut 4 bases from V and 5 bases from J; bases unmatched to any gene: 8. The CDR3 loop spans 14 amino acids. For the CDR3, the DNA is TGCGCCAGCAGTGTCGGCGGGAGCTTGGACGAGCAGTACTTC. This gives the protein CASSVGGSLDEQYF.